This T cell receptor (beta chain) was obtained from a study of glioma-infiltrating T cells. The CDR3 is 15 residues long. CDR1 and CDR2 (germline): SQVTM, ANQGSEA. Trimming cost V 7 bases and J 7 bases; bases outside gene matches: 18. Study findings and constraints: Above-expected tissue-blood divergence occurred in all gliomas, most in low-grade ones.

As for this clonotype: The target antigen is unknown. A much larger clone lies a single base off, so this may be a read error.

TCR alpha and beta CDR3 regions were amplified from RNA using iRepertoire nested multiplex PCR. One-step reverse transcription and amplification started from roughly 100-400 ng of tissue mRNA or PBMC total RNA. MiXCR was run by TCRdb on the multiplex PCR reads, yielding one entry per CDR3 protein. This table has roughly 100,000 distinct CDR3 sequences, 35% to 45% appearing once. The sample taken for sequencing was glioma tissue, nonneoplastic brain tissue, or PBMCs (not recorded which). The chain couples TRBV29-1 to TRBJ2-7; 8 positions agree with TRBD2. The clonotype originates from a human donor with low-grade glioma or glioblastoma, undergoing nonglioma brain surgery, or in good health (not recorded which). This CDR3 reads CSGRVFGTSNNEQYF. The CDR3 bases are TGCAGCGGACGAGTTTTTGGGACTAGTAATAATGAGCAGTACTTC.